Below, 11 T cell receptor beta chains from the same sample are listed, as sequenced in a study of blood T cell repertoires in COVID-19. Assay used: immunoSEQ multiplex PCR; TCRdb lists only in-frame clones, some missing. Among about 140,000 clones, nearly 80% were seen once, and the ten largest hold around 2.9%. Sequenced material: PBMCs or T cells enriched from blood (not recorded which). These receptors were taken from a woman aged 45-65 years who had recovered from COVID-19.

This chain joins TRBV3-1 (or the pseudogene TRBV3-2) and TRBJ2-1; D is undetermined. The CDR3 totals 12 residues. Germline lookup yields CDR1 LGHDT and CDR2 YNNKEL (reference sequence). V shed 4 bases and J shed 3 bases, with 4 bases lying between them. DNA for the CDR3: TGTGCCAGCAGCCCAAACTACAATGAGCAGTTCTTC. Encoded protein: CASSPNYNEQFF.

This chain connects TRBV5-1 to TRBJ2-2; TRBD1 agrees at 7 bases. The CDR3 runs 15 residues. After removal of 4 bases from V and 2 bases from J, the junction contained 5 bases not matched to a gene. Germline V lookup: CDR1 SGHRS, CDR2 YFSETQ. The DNA of the CDR3 is TGCGCCAGCAGCCCACGGACAGGAAACACCGGGGAGCTGTTTTTT. It translates to CASSPRTGNTGELFF. The variable domain in full, completed from reference TRBV5-1 and TRBJ2-2, reads KAGVTQTPRYLIKTRGQQVTLSCSPISGHRSVSWYQQTPGQGLQFLFEYFSETQRNKGNFPGRFSGRQFSNSRSEMNVSTLELGDSALYLCASSPRTGNTGELFFGEGSRLTVL.

The chain has TRBV7-2 and TRBJ1-1; a possible D gene is TRBD1 (6 bases). The CDR3 is 15 residues long. The germline V and J ends were trimmed by 5 bases and 4 bases, with 17 bases remaining between them. The germline gives CDR1 SGHTA, CDR2 FQGNSA. CDR3 DNA sequence: TGTGCCAGCAGCCCTGGCGGGGGGCAGAGCACTGAAGCTTTCTTT. Its translation is CASSPGGGQSTEAFF.

This chain connects TRBV6-5 to TRBJ1-5; 7 bases line up with TRBD1. The junction had 8 bases not matched to a gene; V was cut back by 6 bases and J by 6 bases. The CDR3 spans 14 residues. The germline gives CDR1 MNHEY, CDR2 SVGAGI. In DNA form, the CDR3 reads TGTGCCAGCAGCCAACAGGGGTGGGCTCAGCCCCAGCATTTT. This encodes CASSQQGWAQPQHF.

This clone turned up a few times. The V gene is TRBV11-3, the J gene TRBJ1-1, with 8 bases lining up with TRBD1. V dropped 8 bases and J dropped 0; count of bases not matched to a gene: 5. The germline CDR1 and CDR2 sequences are SGHNT and YENEEA. CDR3 size: 14 residues. The CDR3 loop is CASEGQEMNTEAFF. Written as DNA, the CDR3 is TGTGCCAGCGAGGGACAGGAGATGAACACTGAAGCTTTCTTT.

This clone has more than one count but fewer than ten. The chain employs TRBV9 and TRBJ2-2, with D unresolved. Deletions cut 4 bases from V and 0 bases from J, with 13 bases between. CDR1 is SGDLS and CDR2 is YYNGEE in the germline V gene. CDR3 length: 16 residues. The CDR3 DNA follows: TGTGCCAGCAGCCTCTTAGTCTCGACGAACACCGGGGAGCTGTTTTTT. This sequence encodes CASSLLVSTNTGELFF.

V gene TRBV7-2 combines with J gene TRBJ1-5; 7 positions match TRBD1. Germline V gene lookup returns CDR1 SGHTA and CDR2 FQGNSA. V shed 1 base and J 0 bases; nucleotides not matched to a gene: 6. This CDR3 has 17 amino acids. CDR3 amino acids: CASSLGGQSYSNQPQHF. The CDR3, as DNA: TGTGCCAGCAGCTTAGGGGGACAGAGCTATAGCAATCAGCCCCAGCATTTT. Drawing the rest from reference TRBV7-2 and TRBJ1-5, the complete variable domain is GAGVSQSPSNKVTEKGKDVELRCDPISGHTALYWYRQSLGQGLEFLIYFQGNSAPDKSGLPSDRFSAERTGGSVSTLTIQRTQQEDSAVYLCASSLGGQSYSNQPQHFGDGTRLSIL.

J is TRBJ2-5 and V is TRBV13; 7 positions agree with TRBD1. This CDR3 is 15 amino acids long. The J segment lost 5 bases and the V segment lost 0 bases, leaving 6 bases of the junction unmatched. Germline values: CDR1 PRHDT, CDR2 FYEKMQ (reference sequence). This chain's CDR3 is CASSLGLETGETQYF. The CDR3 DNA follows: TGTGCCAGCAGCTTAGGCCTCGAGACAGGGGAGACCCAGTACTTC.

The rearrangement joins TRBV7-3 to TRBJ2-7; TRBD2 aligns across 8 bases. Germline CDR1 and CDR2: SGHTA and FQGTGA. J lost 5 bases, V lost 1 base, and 7 bases had no gene match. The CDR3 has 15 residues. The CDR3 DNA follows: TGTGCCAGCAGCTTAAAGGCGGGAGGACCCCACGAGCAGTACTTC. It is translated as CASSLKAGGPHEQYF.

V usage is TRBV6-5 and J usage is TRBJ1-6; no clear D gene. Per germline, CDR1 MNHEY and CDR2 SVGAGI. Trimming removed 2 bases from V and 5 bases from J, with 10 bases in between. The CDR3 is 15 residues long. In nucleotides, the CDR3 is TGTGCCAGCAGTTACCTCCGGGGAAATAATTCACCCCTCCACTTT. Translation: CASSYLRGNNSPLHF.

The gene calls are TRBV27 and TRBJ2-6; 9 bases fit TRBD2. Trimming at V came to 5 bases and at J to 0 bases, leaving 11 bases not matched to a gene. CDR3 size: 19 residues. Germline CDR1 reads MNHEY; CDR2 reads SMNVEV (reference sequence). CDR3 protein: CASSPRLAVLSSGANVLTF. As DNA, the CDR3 is TGTGCCAGCAGTCCGCGACTAGCGGTCCTCAGCTCTGGGGCCAACGTCCTGACTTTC.